Listed below are T cell receptor beta chains from one sample, sequenced in a study of blood T cell repertoires in COVID-19. The protocol was immunoSEQ multiplex PCR, while the TCRdb copy is restricted to in-frame clones and leaves out a portion. The repertoire holds tens of thousands of clones, with roughly 90% as singletons. Input material: peripheral blood. These receptor sequences come from a human donor with active COVID-19. The donor label of this sample is uncertain. Each CDR3 is given with its conserved first and last residue. The D gene is left open where the match is weak. The listing skips clone size in some rows; elsewhere it reads once, few, many or a size class.

16	TRBV19	TRBJ1-5	NA	TRBD1	CASSSGQVRSNQPQHF	TGTGCCAGTAGTTCGGGACAGGTTCGGAGCAATCAGCCCCAGCATTTT
16	TRBV4-3	TRBJ1-2	NA	NA	CASSQDSGSDNDGYTF	TGCGCCAGCAGCCAAGATTCAGGGTCCGACAACGATGGCTACACCTTC
14	TRBV27	TRBJ1-5	NA	NA	CASSSQDSAQPQHF	TGTGCCAGCAGTTCCCAAGACAGTGCCCAGCCCCAGCATTTT
14	TRBV10-3	TRBJ2-5	NA	TRBD1	CAIREGQGQETQYF	TGTGCCATCAGAGAGGGACAGGGGCAAGAGACCCAGTACTTC
13	TRBV20-1	TRBJ2-7	NA	TRBD2	CSASRLAEYEQYF	TGCAGTGCTAGTAGGCTAGCGGAGTACGAGCAGTACTTC
14	TRBV9	TRBJ2-3	NA	NA	CASSPRQVGDTQYF	TGTGCCAGCAGCCCGCGACAGGTTGGGGATACGCAGTATTTT
19	TRBV11-2	TRBJ2-2	NA	TRBD2	CASSSSQHKRGGIAGELFF	TGTGCCAGCAGCTCCAGCCAACACAAGCGGGGGGGCATTGCCGGGGAGCTGTTTTTT
16	TRBV5-6	TRBJ1-2	NA	NA	CASSLVPTGSDYGYTF	TGTGCCAGCAGCTTGGTACCTACAGGGTCGGACTATGGCTACACCTTC
12	TRBV3-1/TRBV3-2	TRBJ2-7	NA	NA	CASSLRGREQYF	TGTGCCAGCAGCCTGCGTGGGAGGGAGCAGTACTTC
15	TRBV2	TRBJ2-1	NA	TRBD1	CASSVSTGAYNEQFF	TGTGCCAGCAGTGTATCAACAGGGGCCTACAATGAGCAGTTCTTC
14	TRBV19	TRBJ1-5	NA	NA	CASSIQGRNQPQHF	TGTGCCAGTAGTATTCAGGGCAGAAATCAGCCCCAGCATTTT
15	TRBV6-5	TRBJ2-2	NA	TRBD1	CASSYGQGVTGELFF	TGTGCCAGCAGTTACGGACAGGGGGTCACCGGGGAGCTGTTTTTT
17	TRBV5-5	TRBJ2-3	NA	TRBD2	CASSRTSGGFSTDTQYF	TGTGCCAGCAGCCGGACTAGCGGGGGGTTTAGCACAGATACGCAGTATTTT
16	TRBV10-3	TRBJ1-2	NA	TRBD1	CAISGSEGATNYGYTF	TGTGCCATCAGCGGATCGGAGGGGGCCACTAACTATGGCTACACCTTC
13	TRBV19	TRBJ1-2	once	NA	CASSIGLEYGYTF	TGTGCCAGTAGTATAGGTTTGGAGTATGGCTACACCTTC
15	TRBV5-1	TRBJ2-5	NA	TRBD1	CASSLSTGDQETQYF	TGCGCCAGCAGCTTGTCTACAGGGGATCAAGAGACCCAGTACTTC
14	TRBV21-1	TRBJ1-4	NA	NA	CASSNSATNEKLFF	TGTGCCAGCAGCAACTCCGCAACTAATGAAAAACTGTTTTTT
18	TRBV6-6	TRBJ1-1	NA	NA	CASSRAPGFERVFTEAFF	TGTGCCAGCAGTCGCGCCCCGGGGTTCGAGCGGGTGTTCACTGAAGCTTTCTTT
13	TRBV6-5	TRBJ1-1	NA	TRBD1	CASSTGVNTEAFF	TGTGCCAGCAGCACAGGGGTGAACACTGAAGCTTTCTTT
16	TRBV7-9	TRBJ1-4	NA	NA	CASSPQGTATNEKLFF	TGTGCCAGCAGCCCCCAGGGTACCGCAACTAATGAAAAACTGTTTTTT
14	TRBV5-1	TRBJ2-1	NA	TRBD1	CASSLGDRNNEQFF	TGCGCCAGCAGCTTGGGGGACAGAAACAATGAGCAGTTCTTC
16	TRBV11-2	TRBJ2-1	NA	TRBD2	CASSQRGAGFNNEQFF	TGTGCCAGCAGCCAGCGGGGGGCGGGGTTTAACAATGAGCAGTTCTTC
16	TRBV11-2	TRBJ2-4	NA	NA	CASIINYPLAKNIQYF	TGTGCCAGCATCATTAACTATCCCCTAGCCAAAAACATTCAGTACTTC